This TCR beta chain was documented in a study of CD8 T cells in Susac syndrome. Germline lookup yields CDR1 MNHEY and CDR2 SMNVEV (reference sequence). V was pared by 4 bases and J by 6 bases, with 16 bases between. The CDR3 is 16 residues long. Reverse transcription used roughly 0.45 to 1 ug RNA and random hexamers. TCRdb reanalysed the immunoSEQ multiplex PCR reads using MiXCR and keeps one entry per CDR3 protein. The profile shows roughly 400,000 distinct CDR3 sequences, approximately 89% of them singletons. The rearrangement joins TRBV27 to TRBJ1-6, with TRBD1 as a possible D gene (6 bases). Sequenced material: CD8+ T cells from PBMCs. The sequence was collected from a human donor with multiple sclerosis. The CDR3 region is CASSYTGSLPNSPLHF. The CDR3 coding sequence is TGTGCCAGCAGTTATACAGGGAGTCTCCCTAATTCACCCCTCCACTTT.